This TCR beta chain was sequenced in a study of blood T cell repertoires in COVID-19. Study processing details: Quantification of nucleated cells was approximated via reference gene primer amplification. The assay was immunoSEQ multiplex PCR, and TCRdb's table has in-frame clones only and misses some. V and J calls and clone size are copied from that table; D and trimming were computed from the DNA. The sample lists 40,000 or so clones, 80% to 90% seen once, with about 7.7% in the top ten. The CDR3 runs 13 residues. CDR1 is SGHAT and CDR2 is FQDESV in the germline V gene (reference sequence). J was trimmed by 5 bases and V by 6 bases; bases with no gene match: 6.

This receptor was identified in a man in his 60s with active COVID-19. The chain is built from TRBV11-1 and TRBJ2-7; 8 bases are a match to TRBD1. The sample comprised peripheral blood. As DNA, the CDR3 is TGTGCCAGCAGAATAACAGGGGGTCACGAGCAGTACTTC. It specifies CASRITGGHEQYF.